Listed below are T cell receptor beta chains from one sample, sequenced in a study of cytomegalovirus exposure and HLA in healthy donors. Produced via immunoSEQ multiplex PCR; TCRdb's table is partial and in-frame only. This sample has 180,000 or so clones, with nearly 80% found just once. The sample was PBMCs. These receptors originate from a man over 45 in good health and CMV-seropositive. Each CDR3 is given with its conserved first and last residue. A D gene is named only where the DNA matches it firmly. Expanded clones are given a class, and other clones once, few, many or no size at all.

clone_size	v_call	d_call	j_call	cdr3_aa	cdr3_nt
once	TRBV5-6	TRBD1	TRBJ2-5	CASSYPTTGKETQYF	TGTGCCAGCAGCTACCCGACGACAGGGAAAGAGACCCAGTACTTC
.	TRBV15	TRBD1	TRBJ1-2	CATSPGDEGAGYTF	TGTGCCACCAGCCCCGGGGACGAGGGGGCGGGCTACACCTTC
.	TRBV5-6	.	TRBJ1-3	CASSRRGKSGNTIYF	TGTGCCAGCAGCCGCCGGGGAAAATCTGGAAACACCATATATTTT
.	TRBV5-1	.	TRBJ1-2	CASSLDRDYTF	TGCGCCAGCAGCTTGGACAGGGACTACACCTTC
.	TRBV27	TRBD2	TRBJ2-1	CASSFPGLAGKNEQFF	TGTGCCAGCAGTTTCCCGGGACTAGCTGGGAAAAATGAGCAGTTCTTC
.	TRBV19	.	TRBJ2-5	CASSIRGGERSETQYF	TGTGCCAGTAGTATACGAGGCGGGGAGCGGTCAGAGACCCAGTACTTC
.	TRBV4-1	.	TRBJ2-1	CASSLPPRGNHNEQFF	TGCGCCAGCAGCCTCCCTCCAAGGGGCAATCACAATGAGCAGTTCTTC
few	TRBV20-1	.	TRBJ1-2	CSAGDRYGYTF	TGCAGTGCCGGTGACAGATATGGCTACACCTTC
.	TRBV7-2	.	TRBJ2-5	CASSLAGAGETQYF	TGTGCCAGCAGCTTAGCGGGGGCCGGAGAGACCCAGTACTTC
.	TRBV28	.	TRBJ1-1	CASSLGHNTEAFF	TGTGCCAGCAGTTTAGGGCACAACACTGAAGCTTTCTTT
.	TRBV7-2	.	TRBJ1-5	CASSLNINQPQHF	TGTGCCAGCAGCTTAAACATTAATCAGCCCCAGCATTTT
.	TRBV4-2	TRBD1	TRBJ2-2	CASSQETGQGMPGELFF	TGTGCCAGCAGCCAAGAGACGGGACAGGGAATGCCCGGGGAGCTGTTTTTT
few	TRBV6-5	.	TRBJ1-6	CASVLGLMNSPLHF	TGTGCCAGCGTATTGGGACTGATGAATTCACCCCTCCACTTT
.	TRBV9	.	TRBJ2-5	CASSVASGMETQYF	TGTGCCAGCAGCGTAGCTTCAGGGATGGAGACCCAGTACTTC
.	TRBV19	.	TRBJ1-2	CASSSGRSGYGYTF	TGTGCCAGTAGTAGCGGCAGGTCAGGGTATGGCTACACCTTC
.	TRBV5-1	.	TRBJ2-7	CASSLAGGRNYEQYF	TGCGCCAGCAGCTTGGCCGGCGGGCGGAACTACGAGCAGTACTTC
.	TRBV28	.	TRBJ2-3	CASSLGEGGFPDTQYF	TGTGCCAGCAGTTTAGGCGAAGGGGGTTTTCCAGATACGCAGTATTTT
once	TRBV5-1	.	TRBJ2-3	CASRTLALTTDTQYF	TGCGCCAGCAGAACCCTAGCCTTGACGACAGATACGCAGTATTTT
.	TRBV30	TRBD1	TRBJ2-7	CAWAEFGTDSKNSF	TGTGCCTGGGCGGAATTCGGGACAGACTCAAAGAATTCTTTC
few	TRBV28	.	TRBJ2-2	CASSFGGNTGELFF	TGTGCCAGCAGTTTCGGGGGGAACACCGGGGAGCTGTTTTTT